This T cell receptor beta chain was observed in a study of blood T cell repertoires in COVID-19. During active infection, Seattle patients enrolled and were then monitored through disease. The protocol was immunoSEQ multiplex PCR, while the TCRdb copy is restricted to in-frame clones and leaves out a portion. The table records fewer than 450,000 clones, more than 75% of them present only once. This receptor was taken from a woman aged 50 to 60 with COVID-19, enrolled during active disease. Sequencing used peripheral blood.

The CDR3 region is CASELQETGNTIYF. CDR3 coding DNA: TGTGCCAGCGAGTTACAGGAAACTGGAAACACCATATATTTT. The chain couples TRBV6-6 to TRBJ1-3, with D maybe TRBD1 (5 bases). V lost 8 bases to trimming and J lost 2 bases, with 13 bases between them. The CDR3 has 14 residues. Germline CDR1 is MNHNY and CDR2 is SVGAGI (reference sequence).